This T cell receptor (beta chain) was captured in a study of shared clonotypes between healthy human individuals. Trimming took 6 bases from V and 4 from J; bases not matched to a gene: 12. Per germline, CDR1 SGHRS and CDR2 YFSETQ. The CDR3 covers 15 residues. The protocol was immunoSEQ multiplex PCR, while the TCRdb copy is restricted to in-frame clones and leaves out a portion. This table holds 700,000 or so clones, about 78% found once. This sequence joins TRBV5-1 and TRBJ1-2; 7 bases agree with TRBD1. Sample: memory CD4+ T cells sorted from blood. This sample's subset: CD45RA-negative fraction. This receptor was identified in a woman aged 25-40 years in good health. CDR3 bases: TGCGCCAGCACCCCCGGGACAGAGTTTGGCTATGGCTACACCTTC. The encoded protein is CASTPGTEFGYGYTF.